A selection of T cell receptor beta chains follows, all from one sample in a study of response to subunit inactivated influenza vaccine. MiXCR was run by TCRdb on the RT-PCR reads, yielding one entry per CDR3 protein. The sample contains about 700,000 distinct CDR3 sequences, approximately 15% of which appear only once. Sample: PBMCs from blood, taken around 15 days before vaccination. These TCRs come from a man aged 50-60 years who received an inactivated influenza vaccine. Both conserved end residues are part of each CDR3. The order of the fields is J gene, V gene, clone size, D gene, CDR3 protein, CDR3 DNA. The D gene is left open where the match is weak. Only part of the rows carry a size: once, few, many, or a class if the clone is expanded.

J gene: TRBJ2-2
V gene: TRBV20-1
clone size: few
D gene: TRBD2
CDR3 protein: CSARTSDSTGELFF
CDR3 DNA: TGCAGTGCTAGAACTAGCGACTCCACCGGGGAGCTGTTTTTT

J gene: TRBJ1-1
V gene: TRBV2
clone size: .
D gene: .
CDR3 protein: CASSEVGRYNTEAFF
CDR3 DNA: TGTGCCAGCAGTGAAGTGGGACGATATAACACTGAAGCTTTCTTT

J gene: TRBJ2-7
V gene: TRBV20-1
clone size: few
D gene: TRBD1
CDR3 protein: CSASSPTGPGQYF
CDR3 DNA: TGCAGTGCTAGTTCCCCGACAGGGCCGGGGCAGTACTTC

J gene: TRBJ1-6
V gene: TRBV28
clone size: few
D gene: TRBD1
CDR3 protein: CASSLRGTGLSPLHF
CDR3 DNA: TGTGCCAGCAGTTTAAGGGGGACAGGGCTTTCACCCCTCCACTTT

J gene: TRBJ2-6
V gene: TRBV6-2/TRBV6-3
clone size: many
D gene: .
CDR3 protein: CASSPDSGANVLTF
CDR3 DNA: TGTGCCAGCAGTCCTGATTCCGGGGCCAACGTCCTGACTTTC

J gene: TRBJ2-3
V gene: TRBV2
clone size: .
D gene: .
CDR3 protein: CASSEGPRTGTDTQYF
CDR3 DNA: TGTGCCAGCAGTGAAGGTCCCCGCACTGGCACAGATACGCAGTATTTT

J gene: TRBJ2-3
V gene: TRBV6-1
clone size: few
D gene: TRBD1
CDR3 protein: CASSIKGGKSTDTQYF
CDR3 DNA: TGTGCCAGCAGTATAAAAGGGGGCAAAAGCACAGATACGCAGTATTTT

J gene: TRBJ2-1
V gene: TRBV5-1
clone size: .
D gene: .
CDR3 protein: CASSLAEGGGHEQFF
CDR3 DNA: TGCGCCAGCAGCTTGGCCGAGGGAGGAGGCCATGAGCAGTTCTTC

J gene: TRBJ2-3
V gene: TRBV2
clone size: few
D gene: TRBD2
CDR3 protein: CASNVVAGVKDTQYF
CDR3 DNA: TGTGCCAGCAACGTCGTTGCGGGAGTCAAAGATACGCAGTATTTT

J gene: TRBJ2-3
V gene: TRBV7-3
clone size: few
D gene: .
CDR3 protein: CASSLTHPDTQYF
CDR3 DNA: TGTGCCAGCAGCTTAACCCATCCAGATACGCAGTATTTT

J gene: TRBJ2-7
V gene: TRBV20-1
clone size: few
D gene: .
CDR3 protein: CSARAREPYEQYF
CDR3 DNA: TGCAGTGCTAGGGCCAGGGAGCCCTACGAGCAGTACTTC

J gene: TRBJ1-1
V gene: TRBV5-1
clone size: many
D gene: .
CDR3 protein: CASSLSVNTEAFF
CDR3 DNA: TGTGCCAGCAGCTTATCAGTGAACACTGAAGCTTTCTTT

J gene: TRBJ2-1
V gene: TRBV9
clone size: few
D gene: TRBD2
CDR3 protein: CASSALAGAGDNEQFF
CDR3 DNA: TGTGCCAGCAGCGCTCTAGCGGGAGCCGGCGACAATGAGCAGTTCTTC

J gene: TRBJ1-3
V gene: TRBV20-1
clone size: .
D gene: .
CDR3 protein: CSAREVGNTIYF
CDR3 DNA: TGCAGTGCTAGAGAGGTTGGAAACACCATATATTTT

J gene: TRBJ2-7
V gene: TRBV18
clone size: .
D gene: TRBD2
CDR3 protein: CASSNRPREGYEQYF
CDR3 DNA: TGTGCCAGCTCAAACCGACCCAGGGAGGGATACGAGCAGTACTTC

J gene: TRBJ2-1
V gene: TRBV7-2
clone size: many
D gene: .
CDR3 protein: CASSRRQNNEQFF
CDR3 DNA: TGTGCCAGCAGCAGACGGCAAAACAATGAGCAGTTCTTC

J gene: TRBJ2-7
V gene: TRBV28
clone size: .
D gene: .
CDR3 protein: CASSLSSWADYEQYF
CDR3 DNA: TGTGCCAGCAGTTTATCGTCTTGGGCAGACTACGAGCAGTACTTC

J gene: TRBJ1-6
V gene: TRBV28
clone size: many
D gene: .
CDR3 protein: CASSLPGWNSPLHF
CDR3 DNA: TGTGCCAGCAGTTTACCAGGGTGGAATTCACCCCTCCACTTT

J gene: TRBJ2-2
V gene: TRBV28
clone size: few
D gene: TRBD2
CDR3 protein: CASSPGGPWTSSAPKRELFF
CDR3 DNA: TGTGCCAGCAGTCCCGGGGGACCCTGGACTAGTAGTGCCCCGAAAAGGGAGCTGTTTTTT

J gene: TRBJ2-7
V gene: TRBV5-6
clone size: few
D gene: .
CDR3 protein: CASSSVSREQYF
CDR3 DNA: TGTGCCAGCAGCTCGGTTTCTCGCGAGCAGTACTTC

J gene: TRBJ1-3
V gene: TRBV11-2
clone size: few
D gene: .
CDR3 protein: CASSPLNGNTIYF
CDR3 DNA: TGTGCCAGCAGCCCGCTCAACGGAAACACCATATATTTT

J gene: TRBJ2-1
V gene: TRBV30
clone size: .
D gene: .
CDR3 protein: CAWSATRRGSYNEQFF
CDR3 DNA: TGTGCCTGGAGTGCCACTCGACGGGGATCCTACAATGAGCAGTTCTTC

J gene: TRBJ2-7
V gene: TRBV7-2
clone size: .
D gene: .
CDR3 protein: CASRAPWGTANYEQYF
CDR3 DNA: TGTGCCAGCAGGGCCCCTTGGGGGACGGCGAACTACGAGCAGTACTTC

J gene: TRBJ1-5
V gene: TRBV20-1
clone size: many
D gene: .
CDR3 protein: CSARSGASNQPQHF
CDR3 DNA: TGCAGTGCTAGGTCAGGGGCGAGCAATCAGCCCCAGCATTTT

J gene: TRBJ1-5
V gene: TRBV29-1
clone size: few
D gene: TRBD1
CDR3 protein: CRPRGLYLGNQPQHF
CDR3 DNA: TGCAGACCCAGGGGGCTTTATTTGGGCAATCAGCCCCAGCATTTT

J gene: TRBJ2-3
V gene: TRBV7-2
clone size: few
D gene: .
CDR3 protein: CASRRPGPVPNTQYF
CDR3 DNA: TGTGCCAGCCGTAGACCGGGCCCCGTCCCTAATACGCAGTATTTT

J gene: TRBJ1-6
V gene: TRBV15
clone size: few
D gene: .
CDR3 protein: CATSRVGPGLPNHF
CDR3 DNA: TGTGCCACCAGCAGAGTGGGCCCCGGACTCCCCAACCACTTT

J gene: TRBJ2-5
V gene: TRBV30
clone size: many
D gene: .
CDR3 protein: CAWDAGAETQYF
CDR3 DNA: TGTGCCTGGGACGCTGGGGCCGAGACCCAGTACTTC

J gene: TRBJ1-6
V gene: TRBV28
clone size: .
D gene: TRBD1
CDR3 protein: CASSMGTAPPNSPLHF
CDR3 DNA: TGTGCCAGCAGTATGGGGACAGCGCCTCCTAATTCACCCCTCCACTTT

J gene: TRBJ2-5
V gene: TRBV3-1
clone size: .
D gene: TRBD1
CDR3 protein: CASSQGPGGEMKTQYF
CDR3 DNA: TGTGCCAGCAGCCAAGGGCCAGGGGGCGAAATGAAGACCCAGTACTTC

J gene: TRBJ2-2
V gene: TRBV7-2
clone size: .
D gene: .
CDR3 protein: CASSKWGEAGELFF
CDR3 DNA: TGTGCCAGCAGTAAATGGGGGGAAGCCGGGGAGCTGTTTTTT

J gene: TRBJ2-2
V gene: TRBV3-1
clone size: few
D gene: .
CDR3 protein: CASSQARSRGYGTGELFF
CDR3 DNA: TGTGCCAGCAGCCAAGCTCGAAGTAGGGGGTACGGAACCGGGGAGCTGTTTTTT

J gene: TRBJ2-5
V gene: TRBV30
clone size: .
D gene: TRBD1
CDR3 protein: CAWSVLGGAGGRETQYF
CDR3 DNA: TGTGCCTGGAGTGTATTAGGTGGGGCAGGGGGCAGAGAGACCCAGTACTTC

J gene: TRBJ1-1
V gene: TRBV29-1
clone size: many
D gene: .
CDR3 protein: CSVHSPNTEAFF
CDR3 DNA: TGCAGCGTTCATAGTCCGAACACTGAAGCTTTCTTT

J gene: TRBJ2-5
V gene: TRBV14
clone size: once
D gene: TRBD2
CDR3 protein: CASSQASGRTQEAQYF
CDR3 DNA: TGTGCCAGCAGCCAGGCTAGCGGGAGGACCCAAGAGGCCCAGTACTTC

J gene: TRBJ2-7
V gene: TRBV20-1
clone size: many
D gene: .
CDR3 protein: CSAESTGNSYEQYF
CDR3 DNA: TGCAGTGCGGAGTCGACAGGAAACTCCTACGAGCAGTACTTC

J gene: TRBJ1-1
V gene: TRBV4-1
clone size: .
D gene: .
CDR3 protein: CASSLQGQGTEAFF
CDR3 DNA: TGCGCCAGCAGCCTACAGGGTCAAGGCACTGAAGCTTTCTTT

J gene: TRBJ2-3
V gene: TRBV6-1
clone size: few
D gene: .
CDR3 protein: CASSPHLARTSDTQYF
CDR3 DNA: TGTGCCAGCAGCCCCCACCTGGCCAGGACTTCAGATACGCAGTATTTT

J gene: TRBJ1-1
V gene: TRBV29-1
clone size: .
D gene: .
CDR3 protein: CSVDWGSNTEAFF
CDR3 DNA: TGCAGCGTTGATTGGGGGTCGAACACTGAAGCTTTCTTT

J gene: TRBJ2-5
V gene: TRBV6-5
clone size: .
D gene: .
CDR3 protein: CASSWKGRGPSSETQYF
CDR3 DNA: TGTGCCAGCAGTTGGAAGGGGCGGGGGCCCTCTTCGGAGACCCAGTACTTC

J gene: TRBJ1-1
V gene: TRBV6-5
clone size: few
D gene: .
CDR3 protein: CASSYSGVGEAFF
CDR3 DNA: TGTGCCAGCAGTTACTCGGGCGTCGGTGAAGCTTTCTTT

J gene: TRBJ2-6
V gene: TRBV24-1
clone size: .
D gene: .
CDR3 protein: CATSGPDGTSGANVLTF
CDR3 DNA: TGTGCCACCAGTGGCCCGGACGGAACCTCTGGGGCCAACGTCCTGACTTTC

J gene: TRBJ2-3
V gene: TRBV5-1
clone size: few
D gene: .
CDR3 protein: CASSLGSSPFTDTQYF
CDR3 DNA: TGCGCCAGCAGCTTGGGATCGTCCCCGTTTACAGATACGCAGTATTTT

J gene: TRBJ2-7
V gene: TRBV28
clone size: .
D gene: .
CDR3 protein: CASKGTSYEQYF
CDR3 DNA: TGTGCCAGCAAGGGGACGAGCTACGAGCAGTACTTC

J gene: TRBJ2-5
V gene: TRBV6-1
clone size: .
D gene: TRBD1
CDR3 protein: CASSPLGDRQRETQYF
CDR3 DNA: TGTGCCAGCAGCCCACTTGGGGACAGACAACGGGAGACCCAGTACTTC

J gene: TRBJ2-7
V gene: TRBV27
clone size: few
D gene: TRBD1
CDR3 protein: CASSPQGYYEQYF
CDR3 DNA: TGTGCCAGCAGTCCACAGGGGTACTACGAGCAGTACTTC

J gene: TRBJ2-5
V gene: TRBV7-2
clone size: .
D gene: TRBD1
CDR3 protein: CASSFQGQERETQYF
CDR3 DNA: TGTGCCAGCAGCTTCCAAGGACAGGAGCGAGAGACCCAGTACTTC

J gene: TRBJ2-5
V gene: TRBV15
clone size: few
D gene: .
CDR3 protein: CATSRFRSDQETQYF
CDR3 DNA: TGTGCCACCAGCAGATTCAGGTCGGACCAAGAGACCCAGTACTTC

J gene: TRBJ2-7
V gene: TRBV5-6
clone size: .
D gene: .
CDR3 protein: CASSPRGLSSYEQYF
CDR3 DNA: TGTGCCAGCAGCCCCCGGGGTTTGAGCTCCTACGAGCAGTACTTC

J gene: TRBJ1-1
V gene: TRBV4-3
clone size: .
D gene: TRBD1
CDR3 protein: CASSQFGGWQGATEAFF
CDR3 DNA: TGCGCCAGCAGCCAATTCGGGGGATGGCAGGGGGCCACTGAAGCTTTCTTT

J gene: TRBJ2-1
V gene: TRBV2
clone size: .
D gene: .
CDR3 protein: CATGTSYNEQFF
CDR3 DNA: TGTGCCACAGGGACTTCCTACAATGAGCAGTTCTTC

J gene: TRBJ1-2
V gene: TRBV4-1
clone size: few
D gene: .
CDR3 protein: CASSPQVGAHYGYTF
CDR3 DNA: TGCGCCAGCAGCCCGCAGGTCGGCGCCCACTATGGCTACACCTTC

J gene: TRBJ2-7
V gene: TRBV20-1
clone size: .
D gene: TRBD2
CDR3 protein: CSARVPREVPYEQYF
CDR3 DNA: TGCAGTGCTAGAGTTCCCCGGGAGGTCCCCTACGAGCAGTACTTC

J gene: TRBJ2-7
V gene: TRBV20-1
clone size: .
D gene: .
CDR3 protein: CSAREYRGSYEQYF
CDR3 DNA: TGCAGTGCTAGAGAATACCGGGGTTCCTACGAGCAGTACTTC

J gene: TRBJ1-1
V gene: TRBV7-9
clone size: .
D gene: .
CDR3 protein: CASTGGGYTEAFF
CDR3 DNA: TGTGCCAGCACGGGCGGTGGGTACACTGAAGCTTTCTTT

J gene: TRBJ1-1
V gene: TRBV12-3/TRBV12-4
clone size: many
D gene: TRBD1
CDR3 protein: CASSWTGANTEAFF
CDR3 DNA: TGTGCCAGCAGTTGGACAGGAGCTAACACTGAAGCTTTCTTT